This record looks at one T cell receptor beta chain sequence and its context. Its antigen is still unknown. Assay: immunoSEQ multiplex PCR; the TCRdb copy retains only in-frame clones and omits some. This sample has about 21,000 clones, with just over 75% found just once. V was clipped by 3 bases and J by 4 bases, with 7 bases between them. The germline CDR1 and CDR2 sequences are WNHNN and SYGVQD (reference sequence). This CDR3 contains 13 residues. CD4+ T cells from unexposed donors were obtained before the COVID-19 pandemic (2011-2018). CD4+ T cells were isolated from the cells after about 11 days of culture. Cells permitting, SARS-CoV-2 S/N and four cold-coronavirus spikes were tested on unexposed-donor CD4+ T cells. On days 3 and 7, cultures got half fresh IL-2 medium. The data were obtained in a study of CD4 T cells in relation to SARS-CoV-2 and coronaviruses. About the study: After roughly eleven days of antigen culture, PBMC TCR beta CDR3s were sequenced.

Study-wide points: No crossreactivity against non-spike viral proteins was tested here.

The sequencing sample was made of CD4+ T cells from PBMCs, cultured in vitro. The chain couples TRBV10-1 to TRBJ1-5; D ambiguous. This TCR came from a human donor in good health. CDR3 in DNA: TGCGCCAGCAGTGACCAGATTAATCAGCCCCAGCATTTT. Amino acids: CASSDQINQPQHF.